Following are 22 T cell receptor beta chains from one sample sequenced in a study of Ad26.COV2.S vaccination and SARS-CoV-2 variants (dated by TCRdb to about 2021). Libraries came from the immunoSEQ multiplex PCR assay. The source is immuneACCESS, and TCRdb retained only in-frame sequences with V and J called. Part of the clones is not carried over; for the studies checked, unresolved V genes explain less than half of this, and the remainder is unexplained. The sample includes over 350,000 clones, with about 85% observed a single time. The ten most abundant clones make up roughly 3% of the sample. The treatment or condition label of this sample denotes: around 19 received Ad26.COV2.S at low or high dose, single or two shots; roughly 5 received placebo; per-sample allocation not given. For vaccine and placebo recipients, repertoires were sequenced using samples collected on day 63 after the first injection.

Here the sequenced sample was peripheral blood, taken in a trial of Ad26.COV2.S vaccine versus placebo. All receptors derive from a person between 18 and 65 years old who received the Ad26.COV2.S COVID-19 vaccine or a placebo.

The chain is built from TRBV27 and TRBJ1-6; tentative D call: TRBD1 (5 bases). The germline V gene encodes CDR1 MNHEY and CDR2 SMNVEV (reference sequence). CDR3 length: 15 amino acids. Trimming took 2 bases from V and 3 from J, leaving 8 bases between them. CDR3 region: CASSLRQYYNSPLHF. CDR3 sequence (DNA): TGTGCCAGCAGTTTAAGACAGTACTATAATTCACCCCTCCACTTT.

The chain recombines TRBV7-2 with TRBJ2-1; D is unresolved. Germline loops: CDR1 SGHTA, CDR2 FQGNSA. Trimming cost V 4 bases and J 6 bases, with 13 bases left between them. This CDR3 is 14 amino acids long. CDR3 nucleotide sequence: TGTGCCAGCAGCTCACCTCCGGCGATCAATGAGCAGTTCTTC. Its protein is CASSSPPAINEQFF.

This rearrangement joins TRBV11-1 to TRBJ2-7; 7 bases fit TRBD1. J gave up 2 bases and V 5 bases, and 12 bases lay outside the gene matches. Germline V CDR1 and CDR2: SGHAT, FQDESV (reference sequence). The CDR3 is made up of 16 amino acids. In nucleotides, the CDR3 is TGTGCCAGCAGCGACCCACGGGACAGCGAAACCTACGAGCAGTACTTC. This sequence encodes CASSDPRDSETYEQYF.

The chain is built from TRBV5-1 and TRBJ2-2; 10 nucleotides agree with TRBD2. Germline loops: CDR1 SGHRS, CDR2 YFSETQ. The CDR3 consists of 17 residues. Trimming took 0 bases from V and 3 from J; bases not matched to a gene: 5. CDR3 DNA sequence: TGCGCCAGCAGCTTGGGGATAGCGGGGGGCGACACCGGGGAGCTGTTTTTT. Its protein product is CASSLGIAGGDTGELFF.

The chain recombines TRBV6-2 or TRBV6-3 with TRBJ1-1, with no clear D. Trimming stripped 5 bases from V and 1 base from J, with 8 bases between. Germline assignment: CDR1 MNHEY and CDR2 SVGEGT. This CDR3 contains 13 residues. The DNA for the CDR3 is TGTGCCAGCAGTCTAACAGAGAACACTGAAGCTTTCTTT. Translating it yields CASSLTENTEAFF.

The rearrangement uses TRBV18 and TRBJ2-1, with D perhaps matching TRBD1 (5 bases). Trimming pared 5 bases from V and 3 bases from J, leaving 11 bases between. Germline loops: CDR1 KGHSH, CDR2 LQKENI. This CDR3 contains 14 residues. CDR3 sequence reads: CASSMEGDYNEQFF. The CDR3 DNA follows: TGTGCCAGCTCAATGGAAGGGGACTACAATGAGCAGTTCTTC.

The chain uses TRBV6-5 and TRBJ2-7, with D possibly being TRBD1 or TRBD2 (6 bases each). Trimming removed 7 bases at V and 2 bases at J, with 18 bases between. CDR1 is MNHEY, CDR2 SVGAGI, per germline. The CDR3 is 15 amino acids. The CDR3 protein is CASTPTSGTPYEQYF. CDR3 nucleotide sequence: TGTGCCAGCACACCGACTAGTGGGACACCCTACGAGCAGTACTTC.

This chain joins TRBV4-1 and TRBJ1-5; TRBD1 is a possible D gene (5 bases). Germline CDR1 is MGHRA and CDR2 is YSYEKL. The CDR3 spans 14 residues. Trimming removed 5 bases at V and 3 bases at J, with 11 bases between. The CDR3 DNA reads as TGCGCCAGCAGCGATGGACAATTCAATCAGCCCCAGCATTTT. Translation: CASSDGQFNQPQHF.

This rearrangement joins TRBV29-1 to TRBJ1-2; no definite D call. Trimming shortened V by 4 bases and J by 5 bases, and 17 bases separated the two germline ends. The germline V gene has CDR1 SQVTM and CDR2 ANQGSEA. The CDR3 contains 14 residues. CDR3 sequence: CSVGPYEGQYGYTF. The CDR3 region has the DNA TGCAGCGTTGGTCCCTACGAGGGCCAGTATGGCTACACCTTC.

The chain uses TRBV5-1 and TRBJ2-3; D is uncertain. V lost 2 bases, J lost 1 base, and 5 bases lay in between. CDR1 is SGHRS and CDR2 is YFSETQ in the germline V gene. This CDR3 spans 13 amino acids. CDR3 sequence (DNA): TGCGCCAGCAGCTTCCCCGGCACAGATACGCAGTATTTT. It encodes CASSFPGTDTQYF.

This chain links TRBV5-6 with TRBJ2-4; D not resolved. The V gene's germline CDR1 is SGHDT and CDR2 YYEEEE. V was clipped by 2 bases and J by 5 bases, with 14 bases between them. The CDR3 runs 15 residues. The CDR3 DNA reads as TGTGCCAGCAGCTTCGTGGGGATCAACCAAAACATTCAGTACTTC. Protein: CASSFVGINQNIQYF.

The chain joins TRBV29-1 to TRBJ1-2; a weak D match, TRBD1 (6 bases). Germline V CDR1 and CDR2: SQVTM, ANQGSEA. With 3 bases removed from V and 7 bases from J, the gap between germline ends came to 15 bases. This CDR3 spans 13 amino acids. CDR3 sequence: CSVEAKQGIGYTF. As DNA, the CDR3 is TGCAGCGTTGAGGCGAAACAGGGAATTGGCTACACCTTC.

The chain combines TRBV5-5 with TRBJ1-1; D gene ambiguous. The CDR3 is made up of 15 amino acids. Trimming removed 1 base from V and 1 base from J, with 11 bases in between. The germline gives CDR1 SGHKS, CDR2 YYEKEE (reference sequence). CDR3 bases: TGTGCCAGCAGCTTGTGGCGGGGTACGAACACTGAAGCTTTCTTT. Amino acids: CASSLWRGTNTEAFF.

This chain connects TRBV7-9 to TRBJ1-1; 8 bases are a match to TRBD1. The CDR3 extends over 14 amino acids. V lost 1 base, J lost 10 bases, and 8 bases stayed unmatched. Per germline, CDR1 SEHNR and CDR2 FQNEAQ (reference sequence). As DNA, the CDR3 is TGTGCCAGCAGCTTAGGGACAGGGCTGAGAATAGCTTTCTTT. Its protein product is CASSLGTGLRIAFF.

The rearrangement joins TRBV29-1 to TRBJ1-2, with TRBD1 matching over 7 bases. V was clipped by 3 bases and J by 4 bases; unmatched bases: 8. The CDR3 spans 14 residues. Germline CDR1 is SQVTM and CDR2 is ANQGSEA. The CDR3, as DNA: TGCAGCGTTGATGGAGGACAGGCATCCTATGGCTACACCTTC. Residues: CSVDGGQASYGYTF.

The chain employs TRBV11-2 and TRBJ1-4, with no clear D. V lost 1 base and J 3 bases, leaving 9 bases between the germline ends. This CDR3 is 15 amino acids long. Germline CDR1 SGHAT, CDR2 FQNNGV. The CDR3 protein is CASSLAQGSNEKLFF. CDR3 DNA: TGTGCCAGCAGCTTAGCGCAAGGCTCTAATGAAAAACTGTTTTTT. Filled out from reference TRBV11-2 and TRBJ1-4, the complete variable domain reads EAGVAQSPRYKIIEKRQSVAFWCNPISGHATLYWYQQILGQGPKLLIQFQNNGVVDDSQLPKDRFSAERLKGVDSTLKIQPAKLEDSAVYLCASSLAQGSNEKLFFGSGTQLSVL.

The chain is built from TRBV5-4 and TRBJ2-2; TRBD1 or TRBD2 may be the D gene (6 bases each). From germline, CDR1 is SGHNT and CDR2 YYREEE (reference sequence). The CDR3 sequence is 15 residues long. V was clipped by 6 bases and J by 0 bases, with 12 bases between them. CDR3 sequence: CASTSGAANTGELFF. The CDR3 DNA follows: TGTGCCAGCACTTCGGGGGCCGCGAACACCGGGGAGCTGTTTTTT.

This chain uses TRBV9 with TRBJ2-5; D is possibly TRBD1 (5 bases). Germline V CDR1 and CDR2: SGDLS, YYNGEE. V was cut by 0 bases and J by 5 bases, with 14 bases left in between. The CDR3 spans 15 residues. This chain's CDR3 is CASSVGARVGETQYF. The CDR3 DNA sequence: TGTGCCAGCAGCGTAGGGGCCAGGGTCGGTGAGACCCAGTACTTC. The variable domain in full, with the rest retrieved from reference TRBV9 and TRBJ2-5, is DSGVTQTPKHLITATGQRVTLRCSPRSGDLSVYWYQQSLDQGLQFLIQYYNGEERAKGNILERFSAQQFPDLHSELNLSSLELGDSALYFCASSVGARVGETQYFGPGTRLLVL.

This chain links TRBV6-5 with TRBJ2-7, with D possibly being TRBD1 or TRBD2 (5 bases each). Germline V gives CDR1 MNHEY, CDR2 SVGAGI. The V end lost 7 bases, the J end lost 0 bases, and 13 bases lay between the germline ends. CDR3 length equals 14 residues. The CDR3 coding sequence is TGTGCCAGCACTATAAGGGACGGCTCCTACGAGCAGTACTTC. It translates to CASTIRDGSYEQYF.

The V and J genes are TRBV6-1 and TRBJ1-1, with 7 bases that match TRBD1. This CDR3 has 16 residues. Trimming at V came to 4 bases and at J to 6 bases, leaving 14 bases not matched to a gene. Germline loops: CDR1 MNHNS, CDR2 SASEGT. CDR3 loop: CASSVIPLQGWSEAFF. The CDR3 DNA follows: TGTGCCAGCAGTGTCATCCCCTTACAGGGGTGGTCTGAAGCTTTCTTT.

The rearrangement uses TRBV6-5 and TRBJ2-5, with 9 bases fitting TRBD2. The V gene end was trimmed by 0 bases and the J gene end by 11 bases; junction bases not matched to a gene: 10. This CDR3 has 15 amino acids. CDR1 MNHEY and CDR2 SVGAGI come from the germline V gene. Here the CDR3 DNA reads TGTGCCAGCAGTTACTCGGGGCTAGCGGGGAGTGATCAGTACTTC. Translated, it gives CASSYSGLAGSDQYF.

The gene calls are TRBV5-1 and TRBJ1-1, with D hard to call. The V end was cut by 6 bases, the J end by 7 bases, with 16 bases between. The CDR3 has 13 residues. Germline V gives CDR1 SGHRS, CDR2 YFSETQ. In DNA form, the CDR3 reads TGCGCCAGCACCCTCTCCTTTGAGGGTGAAGCTTTCTTT. Its translation: CASTLSFEGEAFF.